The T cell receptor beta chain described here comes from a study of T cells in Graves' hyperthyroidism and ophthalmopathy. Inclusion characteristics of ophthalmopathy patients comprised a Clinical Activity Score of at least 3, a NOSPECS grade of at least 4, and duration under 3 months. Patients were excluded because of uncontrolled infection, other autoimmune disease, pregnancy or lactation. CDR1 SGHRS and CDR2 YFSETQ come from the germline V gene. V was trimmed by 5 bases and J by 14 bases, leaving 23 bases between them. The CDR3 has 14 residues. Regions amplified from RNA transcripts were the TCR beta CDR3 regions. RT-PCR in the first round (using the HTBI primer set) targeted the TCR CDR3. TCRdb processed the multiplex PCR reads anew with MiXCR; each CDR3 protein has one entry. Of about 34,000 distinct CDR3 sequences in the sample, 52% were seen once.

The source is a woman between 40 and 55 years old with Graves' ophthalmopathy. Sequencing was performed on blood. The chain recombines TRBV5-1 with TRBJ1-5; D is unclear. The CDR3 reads CASRGYSGSYNEHF. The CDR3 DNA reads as TGCGCCAGCAGGGGTTATAGCGGATCCTACAATGAGCATTTT.